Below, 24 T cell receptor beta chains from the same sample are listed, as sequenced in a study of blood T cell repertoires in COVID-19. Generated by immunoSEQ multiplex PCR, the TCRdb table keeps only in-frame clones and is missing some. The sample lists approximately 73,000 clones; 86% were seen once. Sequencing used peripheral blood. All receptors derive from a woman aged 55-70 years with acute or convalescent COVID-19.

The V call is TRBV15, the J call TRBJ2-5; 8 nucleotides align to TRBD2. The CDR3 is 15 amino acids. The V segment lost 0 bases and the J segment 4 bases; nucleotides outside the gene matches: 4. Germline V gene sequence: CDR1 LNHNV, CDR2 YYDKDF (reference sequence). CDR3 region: CATSRELAVRETQYF. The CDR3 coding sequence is TGTGCCACCAGCAGAGAACTAGCGGTACGAGAGACCCAGTACTTC.

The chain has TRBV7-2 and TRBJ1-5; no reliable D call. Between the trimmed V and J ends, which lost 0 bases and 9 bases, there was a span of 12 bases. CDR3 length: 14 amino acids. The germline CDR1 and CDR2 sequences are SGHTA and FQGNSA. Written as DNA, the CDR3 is TGTGCCAGCAGCTTAGCCACAGCAGGTACGCCCCAGCATTTT. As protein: CASSLATAGTPQHF. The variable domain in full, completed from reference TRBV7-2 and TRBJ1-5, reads GAGVSQSPSNKVTEKGKDVELRCDPISGHTALYWYRQSLGQGLEFLIYFQGNSAPDKSGLPSDRFSAERTGGSVSTLTIQRTQQEDSAVYLCASSLATAGTPQHFGDGTRLSIL.

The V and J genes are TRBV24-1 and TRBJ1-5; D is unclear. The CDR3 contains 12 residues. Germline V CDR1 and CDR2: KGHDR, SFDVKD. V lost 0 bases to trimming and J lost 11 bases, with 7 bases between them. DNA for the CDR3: TGTGCCACCAGTGATTTGCCAGGTACCCAGCATTTT. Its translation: CATSDLPGTQHF.

Written as DNA, the CDR3 is TGTGCCAGCAGTTCCTCTCCGGGGACAGTCTCTGGCTACACCTTC. Encoded protein: CASSSSPGTVSGYTF. V gene TRBV6-6 combines with J gene TRBJ1-2; TRBD1 agrees at 7 bases. V lost 4 bases to trimming and J lost 7 bases; unmatched junction nucleotides: 12. The CDR3 has 15 residues. The germline CDR1 and CDR2 sequences are MNHNY and SVGAGI (reference sequence).

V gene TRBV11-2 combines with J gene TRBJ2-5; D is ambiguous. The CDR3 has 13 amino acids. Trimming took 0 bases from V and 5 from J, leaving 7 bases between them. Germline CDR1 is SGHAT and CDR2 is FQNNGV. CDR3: CASSLDPSETQYF. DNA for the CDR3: TGTGCCAGCAGCTTAGATCCAAGCGAGACCCAGTACTTC.

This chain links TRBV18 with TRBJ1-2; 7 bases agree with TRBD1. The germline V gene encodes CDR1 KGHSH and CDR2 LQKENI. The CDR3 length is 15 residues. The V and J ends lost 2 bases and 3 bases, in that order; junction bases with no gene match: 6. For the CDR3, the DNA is TGTGCCAGCTCACCATCGGGACAGCGCGACTATGGCTACACCTTC. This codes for CASSPSGQRDYGYTF.

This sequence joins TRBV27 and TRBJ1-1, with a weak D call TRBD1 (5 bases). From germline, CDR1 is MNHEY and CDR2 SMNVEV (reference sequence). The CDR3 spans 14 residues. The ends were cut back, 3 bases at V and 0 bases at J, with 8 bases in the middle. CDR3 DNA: TGTGCCAGCAGTTTTAGGGGTTTGAACACTGAAGCTTTCTTT. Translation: CASSFRGLNTEAFF.

CDR3: CASSQDGQGRAFF. The CDR3, as DNA: TGCGCCAGCAGCCAAGACGGACAGGGGAGGGCTTTCTTT. The chain carries TRBV4-3 and TRBJ1-1, with 9 bases matching TRBD1. The CDR3 totals 13 residues. Germline V gives CDR1 LGHNA, CDR2 YSLEER. With V trimmed by 0 bases and J by 11 bases, 4 bases remained unmatched.

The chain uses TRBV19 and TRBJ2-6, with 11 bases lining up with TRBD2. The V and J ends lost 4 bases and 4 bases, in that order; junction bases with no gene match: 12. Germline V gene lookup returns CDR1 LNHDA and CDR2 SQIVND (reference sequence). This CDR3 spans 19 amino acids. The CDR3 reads CASSTPGVAGGRGANVLTF. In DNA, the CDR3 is TGTGCCAGTAGTACCCCGGGGGTAGCGGGGGGGCGAGGGGCCAACGTCCTGACTTTC.

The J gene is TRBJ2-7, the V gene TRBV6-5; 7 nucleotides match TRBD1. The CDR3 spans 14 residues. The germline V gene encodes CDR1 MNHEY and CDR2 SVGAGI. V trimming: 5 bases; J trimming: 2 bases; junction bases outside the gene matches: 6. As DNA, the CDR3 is TGTGCCAGCAGTCAAAGGGGGCTTCCCTACGAGCAGTACTTC. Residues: CASSQRGLPYEQYF.

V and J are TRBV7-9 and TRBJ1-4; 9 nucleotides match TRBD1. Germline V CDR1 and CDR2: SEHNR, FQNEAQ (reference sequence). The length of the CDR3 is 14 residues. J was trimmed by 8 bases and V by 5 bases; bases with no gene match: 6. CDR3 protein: CASSRDRGGEKLFF. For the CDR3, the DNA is TGTGCCAGCAGCCGAGACAGGGGGGGAGAAAAACTGTTTTTT.

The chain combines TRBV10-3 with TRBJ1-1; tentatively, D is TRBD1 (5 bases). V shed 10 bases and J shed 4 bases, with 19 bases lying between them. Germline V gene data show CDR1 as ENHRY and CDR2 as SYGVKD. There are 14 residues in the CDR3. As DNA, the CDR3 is TGTGCCACCGGTGGGGCAGGGCAAGGCACTGAAGCTTTCTTT. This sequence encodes CATGGAGQGTEAFF.

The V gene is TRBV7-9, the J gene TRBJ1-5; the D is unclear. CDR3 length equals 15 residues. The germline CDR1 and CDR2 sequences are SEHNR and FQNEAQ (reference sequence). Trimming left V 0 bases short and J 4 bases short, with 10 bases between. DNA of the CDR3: TGTGCCAGCAGCTTAGCGCTTGGGAGTAATCAGCCCCAGCATTTT. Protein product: CASSLALGSNQPQHF.

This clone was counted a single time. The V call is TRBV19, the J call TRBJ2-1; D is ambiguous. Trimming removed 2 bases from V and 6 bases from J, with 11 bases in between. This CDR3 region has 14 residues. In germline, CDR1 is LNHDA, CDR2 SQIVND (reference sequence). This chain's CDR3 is CASSILSTLNEQFF. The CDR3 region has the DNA TGTGCCAGTAGTATATTGTCGACTCTCAATGAGCAGTTCTTC.

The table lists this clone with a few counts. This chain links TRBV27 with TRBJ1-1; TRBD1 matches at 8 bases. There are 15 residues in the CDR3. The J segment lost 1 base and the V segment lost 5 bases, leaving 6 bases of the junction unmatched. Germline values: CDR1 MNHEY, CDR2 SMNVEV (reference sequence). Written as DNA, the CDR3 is TGTGCCAGCAGTCCAACCGGGACAGGGAACACTGAAGCTTTCTTT. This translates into CASSPTGTGNTEAFF.

The CDR3 protein is CATSSSFGYTF. CDR3 nucleotide sequence: TGTGCTACTTCGAGTAGTTTTGGCTACACCTTC. This chain joins TRBV12-5 and TRBJ1-2; the D is unclear. CDR3 size: 11 residues. Germline loops: CDR1 LGHNT, CDR2 FRNRAP. Trimming pared 10 bases from V and 7 bases from J, leaving 13 bases between.

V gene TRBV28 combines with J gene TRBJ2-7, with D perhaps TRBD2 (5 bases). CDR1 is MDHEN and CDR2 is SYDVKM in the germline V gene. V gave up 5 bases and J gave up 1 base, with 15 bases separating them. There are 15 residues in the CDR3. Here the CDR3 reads CASSAPGSPSYEQYF. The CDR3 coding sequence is TGTGCCAGCAGTGCCCCGGGGAGCCCTTCCTACGAGCAGTACTTC.

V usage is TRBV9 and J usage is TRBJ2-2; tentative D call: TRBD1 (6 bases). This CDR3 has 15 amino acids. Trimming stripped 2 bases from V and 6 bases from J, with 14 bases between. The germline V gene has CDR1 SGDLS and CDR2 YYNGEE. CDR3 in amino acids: CASSVGAGVAGELFF. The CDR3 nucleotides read TGTGCCAGCAGCGTGGGGGCGGGTGTTGCCGGGGAGCTGTTTTTT.

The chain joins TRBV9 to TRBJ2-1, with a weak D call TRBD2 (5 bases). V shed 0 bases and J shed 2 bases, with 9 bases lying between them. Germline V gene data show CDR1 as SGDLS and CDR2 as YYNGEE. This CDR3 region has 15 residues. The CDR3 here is CASSVVGGPYNEQFF. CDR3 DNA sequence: TGTGCCAGCAGCGTAGTAGGCGGGCCCTACAATGAGCAGTTCTTC.

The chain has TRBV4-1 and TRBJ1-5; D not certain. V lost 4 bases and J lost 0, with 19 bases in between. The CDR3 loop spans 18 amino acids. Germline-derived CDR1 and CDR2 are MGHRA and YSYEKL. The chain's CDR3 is CASSPVIPGDYSNQPQHF. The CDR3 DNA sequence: TGCGCCAGCAGCCCGGTGATACCAGGCGACTATAGCAATCAGCCCCAGCATTTT.

The CDR3 DNA is TGTGCCATCAGTGAGTTCGGTGGGGGGGCGAACACTGAAGCTTTCTTT. Translated, it gives CAISEFGGGANTEAFF. The chain recombines TRBV10-3 with TRBJ1-1; weak D call: TRBD1 (6 bases). CDR1 and CDR2 from the germline V gene are ENHRY and SYGVKD. V gave up 1 base and J gave up 1 base, with 13 bases separating them. This CDR3 contains 16 residues.

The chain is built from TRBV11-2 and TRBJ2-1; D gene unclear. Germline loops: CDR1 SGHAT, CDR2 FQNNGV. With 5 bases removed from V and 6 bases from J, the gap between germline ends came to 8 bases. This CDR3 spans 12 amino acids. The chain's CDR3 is CASSLVFNEQFF. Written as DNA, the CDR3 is TGTGCCAGCAGCCTAGTCTTCAATGAGCAGTTCTTC.

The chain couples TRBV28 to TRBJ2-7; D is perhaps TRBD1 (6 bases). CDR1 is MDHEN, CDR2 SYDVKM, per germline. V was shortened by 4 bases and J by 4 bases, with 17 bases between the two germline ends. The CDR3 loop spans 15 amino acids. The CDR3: CASSSPQGIGYEQYF. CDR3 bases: TGTGCCAGCAGTTCCCCACAGGGAATCGGGTACGAGCAGTACTTC.

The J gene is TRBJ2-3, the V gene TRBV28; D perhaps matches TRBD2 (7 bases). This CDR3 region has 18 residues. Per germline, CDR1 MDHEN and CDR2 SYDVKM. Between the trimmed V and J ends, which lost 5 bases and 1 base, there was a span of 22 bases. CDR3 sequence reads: CASSRGAILLGRTDTQYF. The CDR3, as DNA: TGTGCCAGCAGTCGGGGGGCCATACTACTAGGCCGCACAGATACGCAGTATTTT.